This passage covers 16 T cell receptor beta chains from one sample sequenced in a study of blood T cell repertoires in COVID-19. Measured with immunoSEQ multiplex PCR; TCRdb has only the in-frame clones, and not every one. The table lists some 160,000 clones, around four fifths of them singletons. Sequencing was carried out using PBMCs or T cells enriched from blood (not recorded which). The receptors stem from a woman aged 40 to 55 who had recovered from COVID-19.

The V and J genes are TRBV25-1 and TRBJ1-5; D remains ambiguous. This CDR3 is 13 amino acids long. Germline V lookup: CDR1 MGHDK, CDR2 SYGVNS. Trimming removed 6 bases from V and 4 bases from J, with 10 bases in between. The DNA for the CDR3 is TGTGCCAGCAGGGTTGCTATAAATCAGCCCCAGCATTTT. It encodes CASRVAINQPQHF.

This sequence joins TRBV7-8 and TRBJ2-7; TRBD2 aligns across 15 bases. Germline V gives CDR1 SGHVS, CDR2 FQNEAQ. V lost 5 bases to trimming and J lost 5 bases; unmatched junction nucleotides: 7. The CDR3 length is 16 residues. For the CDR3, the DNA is TGTGCCAGCAGCGCTGGACTAGCGGGAGGGTTCGACGAGCAGTACTTC. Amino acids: CASSAGLAGGFDEQYF.

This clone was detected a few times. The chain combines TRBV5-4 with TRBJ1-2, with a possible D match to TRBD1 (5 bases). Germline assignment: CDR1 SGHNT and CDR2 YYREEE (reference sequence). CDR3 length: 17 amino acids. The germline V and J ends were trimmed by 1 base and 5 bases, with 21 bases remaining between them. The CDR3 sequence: CASSLTRQGQGMYGYTF. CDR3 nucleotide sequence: TGTGCCAGCAGCTTGACCAGGCAGGGTCAAGGAATGTATGGCTACACCTTC. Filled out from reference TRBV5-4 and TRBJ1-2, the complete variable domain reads ETGVTQSPTHLIKTRGQQVTLRCSSQSGHNTVSWYQQALGQGPQFIFQYYREEENGRGNFPPRFSGLQFPNYSSELNVNALELDDSALYLCASSLTRQGQGMYGYTFGSGTRLTVV.

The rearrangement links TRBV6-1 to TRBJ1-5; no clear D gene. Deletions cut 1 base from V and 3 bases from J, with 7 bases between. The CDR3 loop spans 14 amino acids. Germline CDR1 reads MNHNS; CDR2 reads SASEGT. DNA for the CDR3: TGTGCCAGCAGTGAAGGGGCAGTCAATCAGCCCCAGCATTTT. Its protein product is CASSEGAVNQPQHF.

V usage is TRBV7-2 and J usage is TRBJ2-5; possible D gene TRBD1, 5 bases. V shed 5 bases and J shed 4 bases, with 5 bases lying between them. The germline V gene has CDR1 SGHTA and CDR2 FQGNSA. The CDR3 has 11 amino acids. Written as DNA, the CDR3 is TGTGCCAGCAGCCAGGGAGAGACCCAGTACTTC. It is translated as CASSQGETQYF.

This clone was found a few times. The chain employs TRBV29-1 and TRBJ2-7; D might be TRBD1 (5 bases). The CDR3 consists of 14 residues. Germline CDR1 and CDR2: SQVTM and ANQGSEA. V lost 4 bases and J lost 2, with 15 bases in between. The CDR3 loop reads CSVVTPQETYEQYF. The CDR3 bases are TGCAGCGTTGTAACCCCACAGGAGACCTACGAGCAGTACTTC.

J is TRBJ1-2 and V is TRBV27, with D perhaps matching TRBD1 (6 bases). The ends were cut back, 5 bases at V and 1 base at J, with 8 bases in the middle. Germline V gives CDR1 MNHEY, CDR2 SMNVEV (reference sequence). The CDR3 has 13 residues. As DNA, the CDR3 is TGTGCCAGCAGTCAACAGGGTAACTATGGCTACACCTTC. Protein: CASSQQGNYGYTF.

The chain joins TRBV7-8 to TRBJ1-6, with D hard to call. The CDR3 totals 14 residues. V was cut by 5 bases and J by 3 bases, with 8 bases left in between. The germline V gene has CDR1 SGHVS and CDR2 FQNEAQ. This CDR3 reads CASSTAVYNSPLHF. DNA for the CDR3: TGTGCCAGCAGCACAGCGGTCTATAATTCACCCCTCCACTTT.

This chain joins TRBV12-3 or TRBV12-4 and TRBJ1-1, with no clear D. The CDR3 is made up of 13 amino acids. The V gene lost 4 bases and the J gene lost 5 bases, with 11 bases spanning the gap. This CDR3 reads CASSSGERTEAFF. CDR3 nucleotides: TGTGCCAGCAGTTCCGGGGAACGGACTGAAGCTTTCTTT.

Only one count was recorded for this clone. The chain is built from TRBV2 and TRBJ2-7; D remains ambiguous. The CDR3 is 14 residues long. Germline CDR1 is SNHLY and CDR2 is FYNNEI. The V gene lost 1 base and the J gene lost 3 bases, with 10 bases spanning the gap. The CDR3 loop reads CASSEGLGGYEQYF. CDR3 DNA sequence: TGTGCCAGCAGTGAAGGACTCGGCGGCTACGAGCAGTACTTC.

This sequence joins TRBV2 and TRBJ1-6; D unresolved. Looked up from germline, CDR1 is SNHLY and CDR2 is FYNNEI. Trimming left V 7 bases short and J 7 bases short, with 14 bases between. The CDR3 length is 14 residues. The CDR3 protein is CASNWAQGNSPLHF. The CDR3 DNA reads TGTGCCAGCAACTGGGCGCAAGGAAATTCACCCCTCCACTTT.

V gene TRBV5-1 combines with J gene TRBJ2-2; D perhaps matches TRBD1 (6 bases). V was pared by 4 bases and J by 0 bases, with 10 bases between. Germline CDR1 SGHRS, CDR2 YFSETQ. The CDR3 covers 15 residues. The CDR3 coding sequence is TGCGCCAGCAGCCCGGGACACTCGAACACCGGGGAGCTGTTTTTT. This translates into CASSPGHSNTGELFF. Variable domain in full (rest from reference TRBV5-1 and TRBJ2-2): KAGVTQTPRYLIKTRGQQVTLSCSPISGHRSVSWYQQTPGQGLQFLFEYFSETQRNKGNFPGRFSGRQFSNSRSEMNVSTLELGDSALYLCASSPGHSNTGELFFGEGSRLTVL.

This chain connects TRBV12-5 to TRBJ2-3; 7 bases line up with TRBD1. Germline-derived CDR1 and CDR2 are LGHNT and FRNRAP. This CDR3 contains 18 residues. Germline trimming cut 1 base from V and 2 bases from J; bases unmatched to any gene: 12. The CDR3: CASGLEKTGQPFTDTQYF. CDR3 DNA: TGTGCTAGTGGTTTGGAAAAGACGGGACAGCCCTTCACAGATACGCAGTATTTT.

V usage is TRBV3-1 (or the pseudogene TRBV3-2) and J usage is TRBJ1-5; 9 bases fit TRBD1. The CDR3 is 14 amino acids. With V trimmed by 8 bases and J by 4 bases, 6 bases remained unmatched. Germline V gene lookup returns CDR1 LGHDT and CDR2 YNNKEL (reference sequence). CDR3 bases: TGTGCCAGCGGGTCCGGGACAGGGAATCAGCCCCAGCATTTT. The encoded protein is CASGSGTGNQPQHF.

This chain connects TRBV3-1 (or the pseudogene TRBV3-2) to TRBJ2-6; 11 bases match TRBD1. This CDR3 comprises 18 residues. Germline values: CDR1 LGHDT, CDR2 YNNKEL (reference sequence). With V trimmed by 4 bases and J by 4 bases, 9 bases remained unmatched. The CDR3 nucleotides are TGTGCCAGCAGCCCATACTTTGGACAGGGGGCCGGGGCCAACGTCCTGACTTTC. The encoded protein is CASSPYFGQGAGANVLTF.

The CDR3 here is CASSRDRDQPQHF. The CDR3 bases are TGTGCCAGTAGCAGGGACAGGGATCAGCCCCAGCATTTT. The chain uses TRBV19 and TRBJ1-5; 9 bases map to TRBD1. Germline CDR1 is LNHDA and CDR2 is SQIVND (reference sequence). V lost 6 bases and J lost 5; bases outside the gene matches: 2. The CDR3 totals 13 residues. The variable domain in full, with the rest retrieved from reference TRBV19 and TRBJ1-5, is DGGITQSPKYLFRKEGQNVTLSCEQNLNHDAMYWYRQDPGQGLRLIYYSQIVNDFQKGDIAEGYSVSREKKESFPLTVTSAQKNPTAFYLCASSRDRDQPQHFGDGTRLSIL.